The 17 T cell receptor beta chains given below trace back to one sample, sequenced in a study of shared clonotypes between healthy human individuals. Method: immunoSEQ multiplex PCR; TCRdb's copy keeps in-frame clones and lacks some. The sample carries about 2 million clones, just under 95% recorded once. It was CD45RO-negative cells, positively selected for CCR7, that made up naive CD8 cells, with terminally differentiated effector memory CD45RA+ cells excluded. Sequenced: naive CD8+ T cells sorted from blood. The receptor set was obtained from a man aged 18 to 35 in good health.

This clone has only one observation. The gene calls are TRBV11-2 and TRBJ2-7; 7 nucleotides match TRBD2. Germline V gene data show CDR1 as SGHAT and CDR2 as FQNNGV. V lost 5 bases to trimming and J lost 5 bases; unmatched junction nucleotides: 15. This CDR3 has 16 amino acids. The CDR3 protein is CASSPSGVFLADEQYF. DNA for the CDR3: TGTGCCAGCAGCCCATCAGGTGTGTTCCTAGCGGACGAGCAGTACTTC.

V is TRBV11-2 and J is TRBJ2-2, with 15 bases that match TRBD2. CDR1 and CDR2 from the germline V gene are SGHAT and FQNNGV. V was pared by 5 bases and J by 7 bases, with 8 bases of the junction left unmatched. The CDR3 has 17 amino acids. CDR3 sequence reads: CASSDGLAGGPSGELFF. As DNA, the CDR3 is TGTGCCAGCAGCGATGGACTAGCGGGAGGGCCCAGCGGGGAGCTGTTTTTT.

The chain joins TRBV5-6 to TRBJ2-7; maybe TRBD2 (6 bases). The CDR3 has 12 residues. CDR1 SGHDT and CDR2 YYEEEE come from the germline V gene. Trimming cost V 5 bases and J 3 bases, with 9 bases left between them. The CDR3 nucleotides are TGTGCCAGCAGAATGGGGGGCTACGAGCAGTACTTC. This sequence encodes CASRMGGYEQYF.

This clone was detected once. The rearrangement uses TRBV2 and TRBJ1-2, with 9 bases matching TRBD1. Per the germline V gene, CDR1 is SNHLY and CDR2 is FYNNEI. The CDR3 consists of 15 residues. With 7 bases clipped from V and 2 bases from J, the junction kept 8 bases outside the gene matches. CDR3 loop: CASKEGTGINYGYTF. DNA of the CDR3: TGTGCCAGCAAAGAGGGGACAGGGATAAACTATGGCTACACCTTC.

This clone has only one observation. This chain uses TRBV21-1 with TRBJ1-2. TRBV21-1 has pseudogene status. The CDR3 length is 15 residues. CDR3 sequence (DNA): TGTGCCAGCAGCAAAGTAAGAGGGCAGCATTATGGCTACACCTTC. As protein: CASSKVRGQHYGYTF.

The rearrangement joins TRBV4-1 to TRBJ2-3; 12 nucleotides match TRBD2. Germline V gene sequence: CDR1 MGHRA, CDR2 YSYEKL. The CDR3 loop spans 15 amino acids. J lost 5 bases, V lost 1 base, and 1 base had no gene match. CDR3 sequence reads: CASSQVLAGGDTQYF. The DNA of the CDR3 is TGCGCCAGCAGCCAAGTACTAGCGGGAGGAGATACGCAGTATTTT.

The chain joins TRBV10-3 to TRBJ2-3; 8 positions match TRBD2. This CDR3 has 16 amino acids. Trimming took 0 bases from V and 6 from J; bases not matched to a gene: 8. Germline-derived CDR1 and CDR2 are ENHRY and SYGVKD. DNA of the CDR3: TGTGCCATCAGTGAGTCTTCCGGGGGGGCTTGGGATACGCAGTATTTT. Protein: CAISESSGGAWDTQYF.

V gene TRBV27 combines with J gene TRBJ2-1; D gene ambiguous. V dropped 4 bases and J dropped 6 bases, with 16 bases sitting between them. Per the germline V gene, CDR1 is MNHEY and CDR2 is SMNVEV (reference sequence). The CDR3 has 15 amino acids. CDR3 DNA sequence: TGTGCCAGCAGTTCTATTTATGGCTACCTCAATGAGCAGTTCTTC. Protein sequence: CASSSIYGYLNEQFF.

In DNA form, the CDR3 reads TGTGCCAGTAGTGTGACAGGGACCCCCGGGGAGCTGTTTTTT. Translated: CASSVTGTPGELFF. This chain uses TRBV19 with TRBJ2-2, with TRBD1 matching over 7 bases. Germline assignment: CDR1 LNHDA and CDR2 SQIVND (reference sequence). The CDR3 runs to 14 residues. The V segment lost 5 bases and the J segment 6 bases; nucleotides outside the gene matches: 6.

This rearrangement joins TRBV5-6 to TRBJ2-7; 7 bases are shared with TRBD1. J gave up 3 bases and V 4 bases, and 10 bases lay outside the gene matches. The V gene's germline CDR1 is SGHDT and CDR2 YYEEEE. The CDR3 is 15 amino acids. The CDR3 DNA sequence: TGTGCCAGCAGCCTGGGCCGGGACAGTTACTACGAGCAGTACTTC. It translates to CASSLGRDSYYEQYF.

This clone was seen once. V usage is TRBV7-8 and J usage is TRBJ2-1; a weak D match, TRBD1 (6 bases). The germline V gene encodes CDR1 SGHVS and CDR2 FQNEAQ. V lost 1 base, J lost 10 bases, and 11 bases lay in between. The CDR3 sequence is 13 residues long. The CDR3 bases are TGTGCCAGCAGCTTAGGTTTGGGGACAGAGCAGTTCTTC. The encoded protein is CASSLGLGTEQFF.

The chain uses TRBV28 and TRBJ1-5, with a weak D call TRBD1 (5 bases). Trimming cost V 7 bases and J 4 bases, with 20 bases left between them. Looked up from germline, CDR1 is MDHEN and CDR2 is SYDVKM. The CDR3 is 16 amino acids. CDR3 coding DNA: TGTGCCAGCACCACCCATCCCCGACAGCTAAATCAGCCCCAGCATTTT. Translating it yields CASTTHPRQLNQPQHF.

The chain has TRBV30 and TRBJ1-1; TRBD1 matches at 7 bases. The length of the CDR3 is 13 residues. From germline, CDR1 is GTSNPN and CDR2 SVGIG (reference sequence). With 7 bases clipped from V and 6 bases from J, the junction kept 11 bases outside the gene matches. The CDR3 region has the DNA TGTGCCTCGGAGCACCTACAGGGGTCTGAAGCTTTCTTT. Protein: CASEHLQGSEAFF.

This clone was seen once. The sample holds other DNA sequences that translate to the same CDR3. This sequence joins TRBV2 and TRBJ2-3; D is possibly TRBD2 (6 bases). Per germline, CDR1 SNHLY and CDR2 FYNNEI. Trimming left V 3 bases short and J 3 bases short, with 7 bases between. The CDR3 length is 13 residues. CDR3 in DNA: TGTGCCAGCAGTGATCGGGGGACAGATACGCAGTATTTT. It translates to CASSDRGTDTQYF.

As for this clone: This CDR3 is also generated by other DNA sequences in the sample. V gene TRBV30 combines with J gene TRBJ1-4; D gene uncertain. Germline loops: CDR1 GTSNPN, CDR2 SVGIG (reference sequence). The V and J ends lost 0 bases and 0 bases respectively, with 5 bases between them. The CDR3 consists of 14 residues. The chain's CDR3 is CAWSVGATNEKLFF. DNA for the CDR3: TGTGCCTGGAGTGTCGGGGCAACTAATGAAAAACTGTTTTTT.

The CDR3 reads CASSQEGQGYGYTF. The CDR3 DNA is TGCGCCAGCAGCCAAGAGGGACAGGGCTATGGCTACACCTTC. V usage is TRBV4-1 and J usage is TRBJ1-2; 9 bases are shared with TRBD1. Germline CDR1 MGHRA, CDR2 YSYEKL. Trimming removed 0 bases from V and 4 bases from J; junction bases left unmatched: 0. CDR3 size: 14 residues.

The rearrangement links TRBV5-1 to TRBJ2-1, with 10 positions matching TRBD2. Germline values: CDR1 SGHRS, CDR2 YFSETQ. The junction had 4 bases not matched to a gene; V was cut back by 2 bases and J by 2 bases. The CDR3 length is 16 residues. Here the CDR3 reads CASSFASGSTYNEQFF. Written as DNA, the CDR3 is TGCGCCAGCAGCTTTGCTAGCGGGAGCACCTACAATGAGCAGTTCTTC.